This is a list of T cell receptor beta chains from one sample in a study of long-term antiretroviral therapy in people with HIV. Clones were sequenced by immunoSEQ multiplex PCR, and TCRdb holds only the in-frame ones, with some missing. The sample carries around 20,000 clones, roughly 78% recorded once. The sequencing used unsorted PBMCs, collected at the start of antiretroviral therapy, before treatment. The receptors stem from a woman aged 35 to 49 with HIV. Both conserved end residues are part of each CDR3. Fields, in order: V gene, D gene, J gene, clone size, CDR3 DNA, CDR3 protein. D genes are given only for firm matches. Size values are once, few and many counts, or a class for expanded clones, and some rows have none.

V: TRBV28; D: -; J: TRBJ2-3; size: few; DNA: TGTGCCAGCAGCCCGGTCCTCACAGATACGCAGTATTTT; CDR3: CASSPVLTDTQYF
V: TRBV5-1; D: -; J: TRBJ1-4; size: -; DNA: TGCGCCAGCAGCCCCGGGACCCCTAATGAAAAACTGTTTTTT; CDR3: CASSPGTPNEKLFF
V: TRBV9; D: -; J: TRBJ1-4; size: few; DNA: TGTGCCAGCAGCGTCGGTTTGGGGCTTAATGAAAAACTGTTTTTT; CDR3: CASSVGLGLNEKLFF
V: TRBV18; D: TRBD1; J: TRBJ1-1; size: -; DNA: TGTGCCAGCTCACTCCACGACAGGGTTGGTGAAGCTTTCTTT; CDR3: CASSLHDRVGEAFF
V: TRBV10-3; D: -; J: TRBJ2-7; size: -; DNA: TGTGCCATCAGTGGGCCGGGGACGAGTTCCTACGAGCAGTACTTC; CDR3: CAISGPGTSSYEQYF
V: TRBV6-1; D: -; J: TRBJ2-7; size: -; DNA: TGTGCCGGCGGAGGGGGGGTAAGGTTCTCCTACGAGCAGTACTTC; CDR3: CAGGGGVRFSYEQYF
V: TRBV5-4; D: -; J: TRBJ1-4; size: -; DNA: TGTGCCAGCAGCTCCATCAGGGAGGGTCATGAAAAACTGTTTTTT; CDR3: CASSSIREGHEKLFF
V: TRBV7-9; D: -; J: TRBJ2-6; size: -; DNA: TGTGCCAGCAGCCCCGCCAGTCCCTCTGGGGCCAACGTCCTGACTTTC; CDR3: CASSPASPSGANVLTF
V: TRBV6-1; D: -; J: TRBJ1-2; size: few; DNA: TGTGCCAGCAGCGCCGACAGGTATAGCTACACCTTC; CDR3: CASSADRYSYTF
V: TRBV2; D: TRBD2; J: TRBJ2-5; size: -; DNA: TGTGCCAGCACAGCAGCCGGGACTAGCGGAGAGACCCAGTACTTC; CDR3: CASTAAGTSGETQYF
V: TRBV28; D: -; J: TRBJ2-7; size: -; DNA: TGTGCCAGCAGTCCTTCGCCCTGGGAGGAATTCTCCTACGAGCAGTACTTC; CDR3: CASSPSPWEEFSYEQYF
V: TRBV7-3; D: -; J: TRBJ2-7; size: medium-sized; DNA: TGTGCCAGCAGGGGGCCGTCTTCCTACGAGCAGTACTTC; CDR3: CASRGPSSYEQYF
V: TRBV4-3; D: -; J: TRBJ1-2; size: -; DNA: TGCGCCAGCAGCCGCGGGACTTCTAACTATGGCTACACCTTC; CDR3: CASSRGTSNYGYTF
V: TRBV27; D: -; J: TRBJ1-1; size: medium-sized; DNA: TGTGCCAGCAGTTTAGTGGCAGGGGCCAGCACTGAAGCTTTCTTT; CDR3: CASSLVAGASTEAFF
V: TRBV19; D: -; J: TRBJ1-2; size: -; DNA: TGTGCCAGTACCTCCCCTCGCCACATGAGCTATGGCTACACCTTC; CDR3: CASTSPRHMSYGYTF
V: TRBV6-1; D: -; J: TRBJ1-1; size: -; DNA: TGTGCCAGCAGAACCACAGGGAACACTGAAGCTTTCTTT; CDR3: CASRTTGNTEAFF
V: TRBV5-6; D: TRBD1; J: TRBJ2-7; size: once; DNA: TGTGCCAGCAGCCCTGACAGGGGTTACGAGCAGTACTTC; CDR3: CASSPDRGYEQYF
V: TRBV30; D: -; J: TRBJ1-2; size: -; DNA: TGTGCCTGGAGTGTACAGAACACCTTC; CDR3: CAWSVQNTF
V: TRBV7-2; D: TRBD1; J: TRBJ1-2; size: -; DNA: TGTGCCAGCAGCTTAGGGGACAGGGCACTTTTCGGCTACACCTTC; CDR3: CASSLGDRALFGYTF
V: TRBV13; D: -; J: TRBJ2-1; size: -; DNA: TGTGCCAGCAGCTTAGATCCGACGGATGAGCAGTTCTTC; CDR3: CASSLDPTDEQFF
V: TRBV7-9; D: -; J: TRBJ1-5; size: few; DNA: TGTGCCAGCAGCTCGGAAAGACAGGGCAATCAGCCCCAGCATTTT; CDR3: CASSSERQGNQPQHF
V: TRBV7-9; D: TRBD2; J: TRBJ2-3; size: -; DNA: TGTGCCAGCAGCTTAGGACTAGCGGAACACACAGATACGCAGTATTTT; CDR3: CASSLGLAEHTDTQYF
V: TRBV11-3; D: -; J: TRBJ2-1; size: -; DNA: TGTGCCAGCAGCTTGTCGGGGGCCAAAAATGAGCAGTTCTTC; CDR3: CASSLSGAKNEQFF
V: TRBV19; D: -; J: TRBJ2-5; size: -; DNA: TGTGCCAGTAGTATAGATGGTGGGACGGAGAAGTTGGAGACCCAGTACTTC; CDR3: CASSIDGGTEKLETQYF
V: TRBV28; D: -; J: TRBJ1-2; size: -; DNA: TGTGCCAGCAGAGAAAACAGGACTCCTTATGGCTACACCTTC; CDR3: CASRENRTPYGYTF
V: TRBV2; D: -; J: TRBJ2-7; size: -; DNA: TGTGCCAGCGCCCTAAACTACGAGCAGTACTTC; CDR3: CASALNYEQYF
V: TRBV5-1; D: -; J: TRBJ2-1; size: -; DNA: TGCGCCAGCAGCTTGGCAAGGCAGGGCAATGAGCAGTTCTTC; CDR3: CASSLARQGNEQFF